This T cell receptor (beta chain) was captured in a study of neurological immune-mediated disorders. The length of the CDR3 is 15 residues. CDR1 and CDR2 from the germline V gene are MGHDK and SYGVNS. Trimming removed 4 bases from V and 6 bases from J; junction bases left unmatched: 6. This clonotype was found many times. The team produced cDNA through 5'RACE using 10-nucleotide random UMIs. Each CDR3 protein is one row after TCRdb ran MiXCR on the 5' RACE reads. The data contain approximately 50,000 distinct CDR3 sequences, 10% of them singletons. The chain recombines TRBV25-1 with TRBJ2-1; 10 nucleotides agree with TRBD2. The sequence derives from a man between 65 and 79 years old with HTLV-1-associated myelopathy (HAM/TSP). Sequencing was carried out using PBMCs. Here the CDR3 reads CASSVSGRAINEQFF. The CDR3 bases are TGTGCCAGCAGTGTGAGCGGGAGGGCGATCAATGAGCAGTTCTTC.